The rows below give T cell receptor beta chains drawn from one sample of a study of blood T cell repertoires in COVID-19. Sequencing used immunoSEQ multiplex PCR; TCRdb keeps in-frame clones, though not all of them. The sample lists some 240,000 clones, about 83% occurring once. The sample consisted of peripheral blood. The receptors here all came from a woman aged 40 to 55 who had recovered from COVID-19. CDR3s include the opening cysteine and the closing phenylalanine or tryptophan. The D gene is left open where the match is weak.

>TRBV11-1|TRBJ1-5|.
CASSDTDQPQHF
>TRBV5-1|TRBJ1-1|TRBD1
CASSLGDRGSEAFF
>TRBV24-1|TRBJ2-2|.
CATSDLTQGTGELFF
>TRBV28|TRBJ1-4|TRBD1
CASSPGQSNEKLFF
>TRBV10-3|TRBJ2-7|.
CAISSGLGYEQYF
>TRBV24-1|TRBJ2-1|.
CATSDPRLAWNEQFF
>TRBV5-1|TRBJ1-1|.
CASSLTGPFTEAFF
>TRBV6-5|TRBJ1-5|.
CASSTSGENQPQHF
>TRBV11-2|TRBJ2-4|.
CASSFTGHKNIQYF
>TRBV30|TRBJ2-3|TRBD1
CAWSVGQATDTQYF
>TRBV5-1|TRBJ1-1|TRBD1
CASSPQGASTEAFF
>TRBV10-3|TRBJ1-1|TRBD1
CAIKQGVNTEAFF
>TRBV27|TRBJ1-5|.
CASRSTGLYNQPQHF
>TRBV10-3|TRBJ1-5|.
CAITAEDNQPQHF
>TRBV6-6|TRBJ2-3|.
CASSYSVRDTQYF
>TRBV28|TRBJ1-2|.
CASCILGRENYGYTF
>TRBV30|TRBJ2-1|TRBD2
CAYRTSGVMNEQFF
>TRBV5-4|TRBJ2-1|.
CASSGSTEQFF
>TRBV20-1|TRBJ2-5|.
CSARDLETQYF
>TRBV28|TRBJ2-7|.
CASSQGATYEQYF
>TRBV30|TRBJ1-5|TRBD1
CAWSVTGGNQPQHF
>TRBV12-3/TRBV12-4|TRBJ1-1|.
CASSSDLNTEAFF
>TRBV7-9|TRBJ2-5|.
CASSHAPSRWTERETQYF
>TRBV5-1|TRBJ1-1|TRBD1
CASRQGGNTEAFF
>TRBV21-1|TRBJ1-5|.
CASRVRGNQPQHF
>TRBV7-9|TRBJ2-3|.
CASSLATSTDTQYF
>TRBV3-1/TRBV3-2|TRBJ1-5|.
CASSRRQGNQPQHF
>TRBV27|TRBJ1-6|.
CASRSGVSSYNSPLHF
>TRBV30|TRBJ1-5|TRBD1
CAWTGGNQPQHF
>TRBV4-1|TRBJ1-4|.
CASSRGQSDEKLFF
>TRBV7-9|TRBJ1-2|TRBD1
CASSFLAGGYGYTF
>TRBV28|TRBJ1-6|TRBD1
CASSLGQGSSYNSPLHF
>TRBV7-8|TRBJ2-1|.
CASSLRGFSYNEQFF
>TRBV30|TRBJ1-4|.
CAWNGGLDEKLFF
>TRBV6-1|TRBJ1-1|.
CASRIRSTEAFF
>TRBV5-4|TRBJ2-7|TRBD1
CASSSARDRGDEQYF
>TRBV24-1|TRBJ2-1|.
CATSDLRGNNEQFF
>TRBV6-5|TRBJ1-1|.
CATATRWNTEAFF
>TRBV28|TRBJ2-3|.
CASNSGGQTDTQYF
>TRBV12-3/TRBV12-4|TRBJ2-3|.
CASSLDRYTQYF
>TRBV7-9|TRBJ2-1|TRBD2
CASSPSGGGYNEQFF
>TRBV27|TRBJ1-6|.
CASSATTVRGSPLHF
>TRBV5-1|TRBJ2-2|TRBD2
CASSSGTSGYTGELFF
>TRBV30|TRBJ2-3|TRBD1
CAWSLTTRGDRADTQYF
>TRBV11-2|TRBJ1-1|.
CASSLSQGRTEAFF
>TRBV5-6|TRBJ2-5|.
CASSLFSPGQETQYF
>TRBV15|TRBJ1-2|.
CATSRTRGYYGYTF
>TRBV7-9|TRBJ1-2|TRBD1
CASSIGTGDYGYTF
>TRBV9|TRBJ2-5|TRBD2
CASSGLAGQETQYF
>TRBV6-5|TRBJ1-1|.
CASSYDWSNTEAFF
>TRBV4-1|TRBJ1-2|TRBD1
CASSQNRGRGYTF
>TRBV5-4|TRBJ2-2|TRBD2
CASSSEIGLADLTGELFF
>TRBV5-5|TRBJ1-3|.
CASSWESRSGTIYF
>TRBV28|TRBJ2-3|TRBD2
CASSLPPWLAGLPSTDTQYF
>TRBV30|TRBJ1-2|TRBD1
CAWRGTGPRGYTF
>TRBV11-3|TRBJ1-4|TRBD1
CASTPGQGVSNEKLFF
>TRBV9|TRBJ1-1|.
CASSGAGGLNTEAFF
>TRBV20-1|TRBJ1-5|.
CSATGGGPQHF
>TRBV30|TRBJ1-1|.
CAWTTTPGSAAFF
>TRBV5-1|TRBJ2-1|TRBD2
CASSLAGGGAMDEQFF